One TCR beta chain is described in this entry. This sample is drawn from a study of T cell changes during pregnancy in multiple sclerosis. Germline V gives CDR1 SQVTM, CDR2 ANQGSEA. Trimming took off 2 bases at V and 7 bases at J, with 9 bases between the two ends. This CDR3 is built from 12 residues. Only in-frame clones appear in the TCRdb table, and some are missing; sequencing was by immunoSEQ multiplex PCR. This table has around 110,000 clones, approximately 90% appearing once. This sequence was found in a female donor with multiple sclerosis, enrolled in a pregnancy study. This rearrangement joins TRBV29-1 to TRBJ2-4; D may be TRBD2 (5 bases). The sample consisted of peripheral blood, taken in the third trimester of pregnancy. The CDR3 region is CSVELGGNIQYF. The CDR3 DNA is TGCAGCGTTGAATTGGGCGGGAACATTCAGTACTTC.